The present entry profiles one T cell receptor beta chain with its context. The antigen remains unidentified. Treg sorting used a CD4+CD25+CD127-/low gate. Germline V gene sequence: CDR1 SEHNR, CDR2 FQNEAQ (reference sequence). The ends were cut back, 0 bases at V and 7 bases at J, with 18 bases in the middle. The CDR3 contains 16 residues. Full-length variable regions came from constant-region reverse primers plus semi-nested Nested Universal Primer A PCR. In TCRdb, the 5' RACE reads were re-called with MiXCR into one record per CDR3 protein. The profile shows over 25,000 distinct CDR3 sequences, about a quarter of them singletons. Points from the study as a whole: Tumor Tregs overlapped most with tumor, then blood, naive CD4+ cells. Larger-cohort validation covered only one TCR beta V-J rearrangement. In terms of TCR gene usage, tumor memory CD4+ T cells clustered together with blood and lymph node memory CD4+ cells, as well as with lymph node naive CD4+ cells.

Sequenced input: tumor-infiltrating Tregs sorted from the breast tumor. The chain has TRBV7-9 and TRBJ1-1, with D maybe TRBD1 (5 bases). This receptor was identified in a female donor with breast cancer. CDR3 bases: TGTGCCAGCAGCTTAGCCAGTGGGGGGTATGCAGGTGAAGCTTTCTTT. Its protein is CASSLASGGYAGEAFF.